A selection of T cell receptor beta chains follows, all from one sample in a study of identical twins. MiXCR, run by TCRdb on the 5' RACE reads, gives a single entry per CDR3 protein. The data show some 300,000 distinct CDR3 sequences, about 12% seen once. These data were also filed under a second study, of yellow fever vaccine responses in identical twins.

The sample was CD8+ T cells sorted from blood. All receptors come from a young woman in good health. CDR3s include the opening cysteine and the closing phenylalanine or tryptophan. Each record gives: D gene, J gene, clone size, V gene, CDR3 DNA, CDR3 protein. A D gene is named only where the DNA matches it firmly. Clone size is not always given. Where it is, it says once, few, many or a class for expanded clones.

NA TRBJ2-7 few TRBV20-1 TGCAGTGCTCCCCACCCGACAGAATCTGCCTACGAGCAGTACTTC CSAPHPTESAYEQYF
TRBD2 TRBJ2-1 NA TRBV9 TGTGCCAGCAGCTCGACTAGCGCTAACCCCGACAATGAGCAGTTCTTC CASSSTSANPDNEQFF
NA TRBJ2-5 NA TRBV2 TGTGCCAGCAGCGAAATTTCAGGAGGAGAGACCCAGTACTTC CASSEISGGETQYF
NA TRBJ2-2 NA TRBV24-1 TGTGCCACCAGTGATCACGCCTCCGGGGGGCAGGGGGCCGTCGGGGAGCTGTTTTTT CATSDHASGGQGAVGELFF
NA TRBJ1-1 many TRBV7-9 TGTGCCAGCAGCTTAGGGTCGGGGGTACACACTGAAGCTTTCTTT CASSLGSGVHTEAFF
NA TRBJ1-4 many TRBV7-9 TGTGCCAGCAGCGGACCTAATGAAAAACTGTTTTTT CASSGPNEKLFF
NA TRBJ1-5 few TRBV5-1 TGCGCCAGCAGCCCGCCTTATCCTCAGCCCCAGCATTTT CASSPPYPQPQHF
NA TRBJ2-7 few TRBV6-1 TGTGCCAGCAGTGAAGGAGACAGCAGCTCCTACGAGCAGTACTTC CASSEGDSSSYEQYF
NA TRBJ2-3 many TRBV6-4 TGTGCCAGCAGCGCCGGCAATTCTAGCACAGATACGCAGTATTTT CASSAGNSSTDTQYF
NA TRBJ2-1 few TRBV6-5 TGTGCCAGCAGTTACCGGGCCCACAATGAGCAGTTCTTC CASSYRAHNEQFF
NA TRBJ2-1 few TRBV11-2 TGTGCCAGCAGCTTAGAATACAGGGTGTCCCGTTACAATGAGCAGTTCTTC CASSLEYRVSRYNEQFF
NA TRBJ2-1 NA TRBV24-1 TGTGCCACCAGTGACGTAGCGGTAGGGCGCGAGCAGTTCTTC CATSDVAVGREQFF
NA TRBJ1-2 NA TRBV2 TGTGCCAGCAGTAGAAACAGGAGGGGGTTCGTTGGCTACACCTTC CASSRNRRGFVGYTF
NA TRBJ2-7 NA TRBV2 TGTGCCAGCAGTCTCCCCAGGGCTTCAAGGTACGAGCAGTACTTC CASSLPRASRYEQYF
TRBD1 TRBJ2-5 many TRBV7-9 TGTGCCAGCAGCCCCCCCCGCGGGACAGGGCAAGAGACCCAGTACTTC CASSPPRGTGQETQYF
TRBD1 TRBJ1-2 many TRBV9 TGTGCCAGCAGCCCATCAGGGGGCGATGGCTACACCTTC CASSPSGGDGYTF
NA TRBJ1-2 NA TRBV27 TGTGCCAGCAGTCCCCTCGGGCCAGGCTATGGCTACACCTTC CASSPLGPGYGYTF
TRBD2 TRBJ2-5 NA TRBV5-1 TGCGCCAGCAGCGCCGGACTAGCGGGGGGGCTAGAGACCCAGTACTTC CASSAGLAGGLETQYF
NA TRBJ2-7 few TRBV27 TGTGCCAGCAGTTTATCAGGGGCTAGTACCTACGAGCAGTACTTC CASSLSGASTYEQYF
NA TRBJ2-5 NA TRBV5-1 TGCGCCAGCAGCTTGTCGGAGACTAGTGGGGAGACCCAGTACTTC CASSLSETSGETQYF
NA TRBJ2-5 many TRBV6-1 TGTGCCGGAGAACGAGGTCCTGAGGGGGAGACCCAGTACTTC CAGERGPEGETQYF
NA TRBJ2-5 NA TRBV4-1 TGCGCCAGCAGCCAAGAGGATGGCATCCAAGAGACCCAGTACTTC CASSQEDGIQETQYF
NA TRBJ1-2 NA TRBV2 TGTGCCAGCAGCGAAAGCAAAGGCTACACCTTC CASSESKGYTF
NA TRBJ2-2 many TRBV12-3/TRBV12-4 TGTGCCAGCAGTTTTAATTTGGGGGCTGGTGACACCGGGGAGCTGTTTTTT CASSFNLGAGDTGELFF
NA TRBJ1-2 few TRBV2 TGTGCCAGCAGGGGACCCGACCGAAACTATGGCTACACCTTC CASRGPDRNYGYTF
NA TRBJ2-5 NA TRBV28 TGTGCCAGCTCATCGGGCAGGGACCAAGAGACCCAGTACTTC CASSSGRDQETQYF
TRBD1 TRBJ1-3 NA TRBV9 TGTGCCAGCAGCCCCCAACGGGACAGCTCTGGAAACACCATATATTTT CASSPQRDSSGNTIYF
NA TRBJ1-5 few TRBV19 TGTGCCAGTAGTCGGGCTGCTATCATGCCCCAGCATTTT CASSRAAIMPQHF
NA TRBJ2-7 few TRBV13 TGTGCCAGCAGCTTCACAGGCCCTACCTACGAGCAGTACTTC CASSFTGPTYEQYF
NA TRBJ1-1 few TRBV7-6 TGTGCCAGCAGCTCCCGAGTTCGTGGGGGGGGCACTGAAGCTTTCTTT CASSSRVRGGGTEAFF
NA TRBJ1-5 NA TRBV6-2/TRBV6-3 TGTGCCAGCAGTTACTCGCAAAATATCAATCAGCCCCAGCATTTT CASSYSQNINQPQHF
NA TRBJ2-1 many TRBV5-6 TGTGCCAGCAGCTTTGGGGGCGCGGGGAATGAGCAGTTCTTC CASSFGGAGNEQFF
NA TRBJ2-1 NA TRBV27 TGTGCCAGCAGTTTTTCCAGTACAGCCTACAATGAGCAGTTCTTC CASSFSSTAYNEQFF
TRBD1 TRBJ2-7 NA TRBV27 TGTGCCAGCAGCCCCGGGACAGGGCCCTTCGAGCAGTACTTC CASSPGTGPFEQYF
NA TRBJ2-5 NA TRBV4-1 TGCGCCAGCAGCCACCCCATACCGGGGGGACAGATGGAGACCCAGTACTTC CASSHPIPGGQMETQYF
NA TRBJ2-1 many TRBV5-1 TGCGCCAGCAGCTTGGCCTCTAGCTCCGATGAGCAGTTCTTC CASSLASSSDEQFF
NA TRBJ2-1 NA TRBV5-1 TGCGCCAGCAGCTTGGCGGCGGCCGGGGAGCAGTTCTTC CASSLAAAGEQFF
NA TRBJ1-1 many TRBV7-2 TGTGCCAGCAGCTTCCTCAGGGAAGCTTTCTTT CASSFLREAFF
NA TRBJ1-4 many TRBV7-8 TGTGCCAGCAGCCCTCTGGATGTGGGTGAAAAACTGTTTTTT CASSPLDVGEKLFF
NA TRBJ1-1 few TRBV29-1 TGCAGCGCCCCGACAGGGAACACTGAAGCTTTCTTT CSAPTGNTEAFF
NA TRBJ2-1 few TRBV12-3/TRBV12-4 TGTGCCAGCAGTTTACTGAGGGGGGGAGGCTCCTACAATGAGCAGTTCTTC CASSLLRGGGSYNEQFF
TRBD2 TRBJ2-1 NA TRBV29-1 TGCAGCGTACCCACTAGCGGAGACTACAATGAGCAGTTCTTC CSVPTSGDYNEQFF
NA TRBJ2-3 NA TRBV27 TGTGCCAGCAGTTTAGGGGGGCGAGACACAGATACGCAGTATTTT CASSLGGRDTDTQYF
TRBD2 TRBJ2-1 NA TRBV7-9 TGTGCCAGCAGCTATCCGGGACTAGACTCCTACAATGAGCAGTTCTTC CASSYPGLDSYNEQFF
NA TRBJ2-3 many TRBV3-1 TGTGCCAGCAGCCCCCCAGAAGGTGACGCACGCTATACGCAGTATTTT CASSPPEGDARYTQYF
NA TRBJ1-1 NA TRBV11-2 TGTGCCAGCAGCTTAGATTCCCGCACTGAAGCTTTCTTT CASSLDSRTEAFF
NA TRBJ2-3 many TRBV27 TGTGCCAGCAGTTTAGGGTTGCGGCCCACAGATACGCAGTATTTT CASSLGLRPTDTQYF
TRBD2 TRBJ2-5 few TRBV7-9 TGTGCCAGCAGCAGCGGGGGTGCGGTGGAGACCCAGTACTTC CASSSGGAVETQYF
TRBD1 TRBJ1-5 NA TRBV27 TGTGCCAGCGGCGGGACAGGGAGGACTCAGCCCCAGCATTTT CASGGTGRTQPQHF
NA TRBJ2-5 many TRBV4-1 TGCGCCAGCAGCCAATCCCTCGGGACGGCCTCAGAGACCCAGTACTTC CASSQSLGTASETQYF
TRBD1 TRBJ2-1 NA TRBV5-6 TGTGCCAGCAGCTTGGAGGGGGCCCCCAATGAGCAGTTCTTC CASSLEGAPNEQFF
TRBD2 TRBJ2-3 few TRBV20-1 TGCAGTGCCGAAAGGGGACTAGCGGGAGGGCCCATGGCGCAGTATTTT CSAERGLAGGPMAQYF
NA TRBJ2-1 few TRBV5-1 TGCGCCAGCAGCTTGGCCCCGCCGGACAGACCACCTCCGTTGTTTTGGGGATGGTCCAATGAGCAGTTCTTC CASSLAPPDRPPPLFWGWSNEQFF
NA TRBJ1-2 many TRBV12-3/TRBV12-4 TGTGCCAGCAGTTTAGACGGAGGTCCGGGCTACACCTTC CASSLDGGPGYTF
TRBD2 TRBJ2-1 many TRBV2 TGTGCCAGCAGGGATAGCGGGAGTTCCTACAATGAGCAGTTCTTC CASRDSGSSYNEQFF